The TCR beta chain under discussion was sequenced for a study of T-cell memory formation after mild COVID-19. Study-wide findings and caveats: Mainly in CM and EM were contracting CD4+ clones; CD8+ were in EMRA.

This CDR3 has 14 amino acids. Germline V CDR1 and CDR2: DFQATT, SNEGSKA (reference sequence). The junction had 9 bases not matched to a gene; V was cut back by 7 bases and J by 2 bases. This clonotype was observed a handful of times. Its antigen is unidentified. MiXCR, run by TCRdb on the 5' RACE reads, gives a single entry per CDR3 protein. The sample lists a few hundred thousand distinct CDR3 sequences, about 13% seen once, with around 23% in the top ten. The sequenced material came from PBMCs or a T cell subset sorted from them (not recorded which). The chain carries TRBV20-1 and TRBJ2-3; 7 bases are a match to TRBD2. This TCR derives from a man aged 18 to 35 who had mild COVID-19 (a few samples of this study predate the infection). Cell type and time point are not known. The CDR3 DNA follows: TGCAGTGTACCGTTAGCGGGCAACACAGATACGCAGTATTTT. Protein product: CSVPLAGNTDTQYF.